This TCR beta chain was profiled in a study of OX40 agonist ivuxolimab in advanced cancers. Concerning the study at large: Ivuxolimab was a fully human IgG2 agonistic monoclonal antibody targeting the costimulatory receptor OX40 (CD134). Intravenous ivuxolimab was administered to patients every 2 weeks at six dose levels: 0.01, 0.1, 0.3, 1.5, 3 and 10 mg/kg. Among the approximately 54 dose-escalation patients, roughly 20 had hepatocellular carcinoma, around 15 melanoma, 9 renal cell carcinoma and 9 head and neck cancer. A male proportion of almost 85% and a mean age of roughly 55 years, ranging from 23 to 79, were recorded for the dose-escalation cohort. Patients were allowed to have had prior anti-PD-1, anti-PD-L1 or anti-CTLA-4 therapy, and approximately 37% of the dose-escalation patients had been treated with checkpoint inhibitors. Partial responses occurred in three dose-escalation patients: two with cutaneous melanoma and one with hepatocellular carcinoma. The point of sequencing TCRbeta in the periphery was to test whether ivuxolimab changed TCR sequence diversity and drove clonal T-cell expansion. The paper describes the monotherapy dose-escalation part (N of about 52 patients) of the phase I trial of ivuxolimab.

Trimming removed 5 bases from V and 7 bases from J, leaving 12 bases between the germline ends. Looking up the germline V gene (reference sequence) yields CDR1 MNHEY and CDR2 SMNVEV. Its CDR3 holds 14 amino acids, cysteine through phenylalanine. Solely the CDR3 DNA is kept, with 42 bases framed from the first base. To sequence the TCRbeta CDR3 region, genomic DNA was isolated from the sorted cells. The immunoSEQ Assay was used for sequencing of TCRbeta CDR3 regions. TCRdb retrieved this table from immuneACCESS and kept in-frame rearrangements only. Not all clones are present; in checked studies, unresolved V genes account for under half, and no reason is known for the remainder. Present in this sample are about 91,000 clones, roughly 85% of which were seen just once. 0.22% of the sample is in the top ten clones. Turning to this clone: This receptor's antigen is unknown. Within one base of it there is no much larger clone, and no base qualities were kept.

General findings and caveats noted by the study authors: On average, CD8+ T cells showed more expanded clones than CD4+ T cells after ivuxolimab. Low levels of normalized T-cell clonal expansion were also seen in some patients who did not respond. Antigen specificity was not determined for the clonally expanded peripheral T cells. At doses from 0.1 to 3.0 mg/kg, clonal expansion was seen in both CD4+ and CD8+ blood T cells between baseline and week 6. In the 0.1-3.0 mg/kg groups, partial responders had among the lowest normalized peripheral clonal expansion, particularly in CD8+ T cells.

Patients with a history of autoimmune disease or receiving systemic immunosuppression were excluded from the trial. Peripheral blood for TCR sequencing was collected from all dose cohorts at baseline, on cycle 4 day 1, and on cycle 7 day 1. The samples were drawn from a first-in-human, open-label, multicenter phase I dose-escalation trial of ivuxolimab. Adults with locally advanced or metastatic head and neck squamous cell, hepatocellular, melanoma or renal cell carcinoma were enrolled in the trial. Before TCR sequencing, CD4+ T cells and CD8+ T cells were sorted from peripheral blood as separate populations.

The sequence came from an adult with an advanced solid tumor such as melanoma, head and neck, liver or kidney cancer. The sequencing used CD4+ or CD8+ T cells sorted from blood, collected in a trial of the OX40 agonist ivuxolimab. The V and J segments used are TRBV27 and TRBJ1-6; TRBD1 is perhaps the D gene, given 5 matching bases. At the DNA level, the sequence is TGTGCCAGCAGTCCCCGACAGTCCAATTCACCCCTCCACTTT. Translated, it gives CASSPRQSNSPLHF.